The 2 T cell receptor beta chains below were found in one sample sequenced in a study of cytomegalovirus exposure and HLA in healthy donors. Some clones are missing from TCRdb's copy, which holds only in-frame ones; the method was immunoSEQ multiplex PCR. The table lists some 210,000 clones, roughly 91% of them singletons, with 1.5% to 2% in the top ten. Input material: PBMCs. These receptors came from a woman under 30 in good health and CMV-seropositive.

The chain uses TRBV19 and TRBJ1-2; D gene uncertain. Germline-derived CDR1 and CDR2 are LNHDA and SQIVND (reference sequence). Trimming stripped 5 bases from V and 5 bases from J, with 9 bases between. The CDR3 has 12 residues. This chain's CDR3 is CASSSPGYGYTF. CDR3 DNA: TGTGCCAGTAGTTCGCCAGGTTATGGCTACACCTTC.

The V call is TRBV4-1, the J call TRBJ1-5; no firm D call. With 2 bases removed from V and 2 bases from J, the gap between germline ends came to 10 bases. Germline lookup yields CDR1 MGHRA and CDR2 YSYEKL. The CDR3 spans 15 residues. Here the CDR3 reads CASSQPGFGNQPQHF. CDR3 nucleotides: TGCGCCAGCAGCCAACCGGGGTTCGGCAATCAGCCCCAGCATTTT.